This T cell receptor (beta chain) was profiled in a study of CD8+CD57+ T cells in acquired aplastic anemia. Findings of the study overall: A significant difference in CD8+ Simpson's diversity between patients and controls was not found.

In patients chosen for sequencing, flow cytometry had shown CD8+CD57+ cell expansion. Template material for TCR beta VDJ and CDR3 profiling consisted of genomic DNA. Each CDR3 protein gets one entry after TCRdb re-called the reads with MiXCR. Here the sample spans some 200,000 distinct CDR3 sequences, 40% to 50% being singletons. V shed 4 bases and J shed 3 bases, with 12 bases lying between them. The CDR3 spans 14 residues. Looked up from germline, CDR1 is LNHDA and CDR2 is SQIVND (reference sequence). This clonotype was observed many times. The antigen is undetermined. This TCR came from a human donor with aplastic anemia. Sequenced material: sorted CD4+, CD8+, or CD8+CD57+ T cells (not recorded which) from PBMCs. The chain employs TRBV19 and TRBJ1-2; D gene uncertain. The CDR3 bases are TGTGCCAGTAGTACGGGCAGCCGCTACTATGGCTACACCTTC. Translated: CASSTGSRYYGYTF.